What follows are 10 T cell receptor beta chains derived from one specimen sequenced in a study of blood T cell repertoires in COVID-19. Profiled with immunoSEQ multiplex PCR; TCRdb holds only in-frame clones, not every one. The sample shows 140,000 to 150,000 clones, 65% to 85% of them seen only once. What was sequenced was peripheral blood. The receptors were gathered from a man aged 25-45 years with COVID-19, enrolled during active disease.

This clone was found once. The chain employs TRBV30 and TRBJ2-3; D not resolved. The V end lost 1 base, the J end lost 2 bases, and 16 bases lay between the germline ends. CDR1 and CDR2 (germline): GTSNPN, SVGIG (reference sequence). The CDR3 is 16 amino acids. This CDR3 reads CAWSASSRSYTDTQYF. The CDR3 region has the DNA TGTGCCTGGAGTGCATCCTCGCGGAGCTACACAGATACGCAGTATTTT.

The J gene is TRBJ2-3, the V gene TRBV6-1; TRBD2 agrees at 10 bases. CDR1 and CDR2 from the germline V gene are MNHNS and SASEGT. CDR3 size: 16 residues. The ends lost 2 bases at V and 3 bases at J; junction bases unmatched: 5. The CDR3: CASSERLAGATDTQYF. CDR3 sequence (DNA): TGTGCCAGCAGTGAAAGGCTAGCGGGAGCAACAGATACGCAGTATTTT.

The sample holds one count of this clone. The V call is TRBV6-5, the J call TRBJ1-2; 11 bases fit TRBD1. CDR3 length equals 14 residues. The V segment lost 5 bases and the J segment 5 bases; nucleotides outside the gene matches: 4. Looked up from germline, CDR1 is MNHEY and CDR2 is SVGAGI. CDR3 DNA sequence: TGTGCCAGCAGTCAATGGGACAGGGGGTATGGCTACACCTTC. Residues: CASSQWDRGYGYTF.

This chain uses TRBV28 with TRBJ1-3; the D gene is possibly TRBD1 (6 bases). The CDR3 has 18 amino acids. CDR1 is MDHEN and CDR2 is SYDVKM in the germline V gene. The V and J ends lost 3 bases and 4 bases respectively, with 22 bases between them. CDR3 in amino acids: CASSLPLGAGARGNTIYF. The CDR3 DNA reads as TGTGCCAGCAGTTTGCCCCTGGGGGCAGGGGCGAGAGGAAACACCATATATTTT.

This clone was observed once. The chain links TRBV25-1 to TRBJ2-5; TRBD2 matches 8 bases. CDR1 and CDR2 from the germline V gene are MGHDK and SYGVNS. V lost 4 bases, J lost 2 bases, and 9 bases stayed unmatched. The length of the CDR3 is 16 residues. The CDR3 protein is CASSAFSGKGQETQYF. The CDR3 nucleotides read TGTGCCAGCAGTGCCTTTAGCGGGAAAGGGCAAGAGACCCAGTACTTC.

As for this clone: This may arise from a read error, as a much more abundant clone is one base away. Additional DNA sequences in this sample encode the identical CDR3. The V and J genes are TRBV28 and TRBJ1-1; D is unresolved. The CDR3 loop spans 11 amino acids. Germline assignment: CDR1 MDHEN and CDR2 SYDVKM. Trimming removed 6 bases from V and 5 bases from J, with 7 bases in between. As DNA, the CDR3 is TGTGCCAGCAGCCCGTCGACTGAAGCTTTCTTT. This codes for CASSPSTEAFF.

Only one count was recorded for this clone. The sample contains more than one DNA sequence encoding this CDR3. The chain carries TRBV27 and TRBJ2-7; a weak D match, TRBD1 (6 bases). Looked up from germline, CDR1 is MNHEY and CDR2 is SMNVEV (reference sequence). This CDR3 is 12 amino acids long. Trimming shortened V by 4 bases and J by 3 bases, and 7 bases separated the two germline ends. The CDR3 here is CASSSTGYEQYF. The DNA for the CDR3 is TGTGCCAGCAGTTCGACAGGCTACGAGCAGTACTTC.

This sequence joins TRBV25-1 and TRBJ2-7; 7 bases map to TRBD1. V was pared by 6 bases and J by 2 bases, with 4 bases of the junction left unmatched. Germline V gene lookup returns CDR1 MGHDK and CDR2 SYGVNS. The CDR3 is 13 amino acids. The CDR3 loop is CASSPRGTYEQYF. The CDR3 DNA sequence: TGTGCCAGCAGCCCCAGGGGGACCTACGAGCAGTACTTC.

The chain uses TRBV19 and TRBJ2-2; 7 nucleotides align to TRBD2. The CDR3 extends over 14 amino acids. Germline assignment: CDR1 LNHDA and CDR2 SQIVND (reference sequence). V lost 8 bases to trimming and J lost 0 bases; unmatched junction nucleotides: 3. CDR3 sequence (DNA): TGTGCCAGTGTAGCGGGTCCGAACACCGGGGAGCTGTTTTTT. This codes for CASVAGPNTGELFF.

The chain employs TRBV21-1 and TRBJ2-1; TRBD2 is taken as the D call from the table, unchecked against the DNA. TRBV21-1 is annotated as a pseudogene. This CDR3 contains 9 residues. The CDR3 spells CASSPPQFF. For the CDR3, the DNA is TGTGCCAGCAGCCCCCCTCAGTTCTTC.